This T cell receptor beta chain was profiled in a study of shared clonotypes between healthy human individuals. The naive CD8 fraction comprised CD45RO-negative cells positively selected for CCR7 and excluded terminally differentiated effector memory CD45RA+ cells. Per germline, CDR1 SQVTM and CDR2 ANQGSEA. V lost 6 bases and J lost 2; bases outside the gene matches: 2. This CDR3 contains 13 residues. Libraries were prepared by immunoSEQ multiplex PCR; TCRdb keeps only in-frame clonotypes and omits some of them. Among hundreds of thousands of clones listed, about 95% were seen once. Sequencing input: naive CD8+ T cells sorted from blood. This receptor was identified in a woman aged 30 to 39 in good health. This chain joins TRBV29-1 and TRBJ2-7, with 12 bases aligning to TRBD2. The CDR3 coding sequence is TGCAGCGTGACTAGCGGGAGTACCTACGAGCAGTACTTC. This translates into CSVTSGSTYEQYF.